This T cell receptor (beta chain) was profiled in a study of T cells in Graves' hyperthyroidism and ophthalmopathy. Overall study results and limits: Most thyroid clonotypes expanded above 0.001 appeared in blood too.

This clonotype was counted many times. Its antigen remains unidentified. RNA transcripts yielded amplified TCR beta CDR3 regions. TCR CDR3 regions were first amplified by RT-PCR with HTBI primers. TCRdb redid the calling of the multiplex PCR reads with MiXCR, one entry per CDR3 protein. The sample lists about 590,000 distinct CDR3 sequences, approximately 14% seen once, with under 8% in the top ten. CDR1 and CDR2 from the germline V gene are MNHEY and SMNVEV (reference sequence). The CDR3 loop spans 15 amino acids. Between the trimmed V and J ends, which lost 3 bases and 2 bases, there was a span of 14 bases.

This receptor was identified in a woman aged 25 to 39 with Graves' hyperthyroidism. The rearrangement links TRBV27 to TRBJ2-7; D is tentatively TRBD1 or TRBD2 (6 bases each). The sequenced sample consisted of blood. The CDR3 loop is CASSFIRGPPYEQYF. CDR3 sequence (DNA): TGTGCCAGCAGTTTTATCCGGGGGCCACCCTACGAGCAGTACTTC.